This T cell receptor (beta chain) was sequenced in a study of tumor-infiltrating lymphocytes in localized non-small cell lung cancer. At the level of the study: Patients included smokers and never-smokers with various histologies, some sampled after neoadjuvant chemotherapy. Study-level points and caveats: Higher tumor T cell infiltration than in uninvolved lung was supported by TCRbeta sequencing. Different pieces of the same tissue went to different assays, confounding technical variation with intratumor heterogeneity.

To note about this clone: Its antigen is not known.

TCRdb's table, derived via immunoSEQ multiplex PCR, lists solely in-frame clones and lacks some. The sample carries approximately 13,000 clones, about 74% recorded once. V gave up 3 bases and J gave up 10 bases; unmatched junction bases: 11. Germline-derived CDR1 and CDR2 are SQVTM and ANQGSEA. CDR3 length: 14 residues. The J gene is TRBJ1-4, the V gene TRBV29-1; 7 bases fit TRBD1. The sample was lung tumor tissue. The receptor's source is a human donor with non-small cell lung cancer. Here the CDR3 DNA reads TGCAGCGTTGACGGTGGGCAGGGGGGAGGAAAACTGTTTTTT. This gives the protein CSVDGGQGGGKLFF.